Below, 12 T cell receptor beta chains from the same sample are listed, as sequenced in a study of cytomegalovirus exposure and HLA in healthy donors. Primers for the PCR totalled 60 Vbeta and 13 Jbeta. Clones were sequenced by immunoSEQ multiplex PCR, and TCRdb holds only the in-frame ones, with some missing. The repertoire holds about 170,000 clones, with roughly 78% as singletons. The sample consisted of PBMCs. These receptors were taken from a woman in her 50s in good health and CMV-seropositive.

This clone has only a few counts. The CDR3: CATSGGPTGPANYGYTF. CDR3 nucleotides: TGTGCCACCAGCGGGGGACCGACAGGGCCAGCTAACTATGGCTACACCTTC. The chain uses TRBV15 and TRBJ1-2; 7 bases agree with TRBD1. This CDR3 has 17 amino acids. The junction had 12 bases not matched to a gene; V was cut back by 5 bases and J by 0 bases. Germline CDR1 LNHNV, CDR2 YYDKDF (reference sequence). Full variable domain (outside the CDR3, taken from reference TRBV15 and TRBJ1-2): DAMVIQNPRYQVTQFGKPVTLSCSQTLNHNVMYWYQQKSSQAPKLLFHYYDKDFNNEADTPDNFQSRRPNTSFCFLDIRSPGLGDTAMYLCATSGGPTGPANYGYTFGSGTRLTVV.

This chain joins TRBV2 and TRBJ2-2, with a weak D call TRBD1 (6 bases). This CDR3 is 14 amino acids long. The V and J ends lost 5 bases and 1 base respectively, with 8 bases between them. Germline CDR1 and CDR2: SNHLY and FYNNEI. CDR3: CASSLQGNTGELFF. CDR3 in DNA: TGTGCCAGCAGTTTACAGGGGAACACCGGGGAGCTGTTTTTT.

The genes are TRBV5-1 and TRBJ1-2; D is unclear. CDR3 length: 15 amino acids. Germline V lookup: CDR1 SGHRS, CDR2 YFSETQ. The ends were cut back, 1 base at V and 4 bases at J, with 14 bases in the middle. CDR3 bases: TGCGCCAGCAGCTTGAGTCCCGCCGGGTCCTATGGCTACACCTTC. Translation gives CASSLSPAGSYGYTF.

The chain carries TRBV19 and TRBJ2-3; 9 bases are shared with TRBD2. V lost 1 base, J lost 3 bases, and 5 bases stayed unmatched. This CDR3 contains 16 residues. Per the germline V gene, CDR1 is LNHDA and CDR2 is SQIVND (reference sequence). As DNA, the CDR3 is TGTGCCAGTAGTATAGTAGGGCTAGCGGGGACAGATACGCAGTATTTT. It codes for CASSIVGLAGTDTQYF.

The sample holds a few counts of this clone. This chain joins TRBV6-6 and TRBJ1-2; D gene uncertain. The V gene's germline CDR1 is MNHNY and CDR2 SVGAGI (reference sequence). CDR3 size: 15 residues. The germline V and J ends were trimmed by 3 bases and 4 bases, with 15 bases remaining between them. CDR3 nucleotides: TGTGCCAGCAGTTATTTTGAGGAGGCCCTCTATGGCTACACCTTC. Encoded protein: CASSYFEEALYGYTF.

The gene calls are TRBV6-5 and TRBJ2-1, with 7 bases that match TRBD2. Germline V gives CDR1 MNHEY, CDR2 SVGAGI. V shed 2 bases and J 4 bases; nucleotides not matched to a gene: 8. The CDR3 has 16 amino acids. The CDR3 loop reads CASSYQSDGGYNEQFF. CDR3 sequence (DNA): TGTGCCAGCAGTTACCAGAGTGACGGGGGGTACAATGAGCAGTTCTTC.

The chain joins TRBV9 to TRBJ2-7, with TRBD2 matching over 8 bases. J was trimmed by 2 bases and V by 0 bases; bases with no gene match: 4. CDR3 length: 15 residues. CDR1 and CDR2 from the germline V gene are SGDLS and YYNGEE. The CDR3 DNA is TGTGCCAGCAGCGTAGGCAGCGGGGGTACCTACGAGCAGTACTTC. Translated, it gives CASSVGSGGTYEQYF.

This sequence joins TRBV5-4 and TRBJ2-7; 7 bases line up with TRBD1. The CDR3 covers 13 residues. The trim removed 5 bases at V and 3 bases at J, leaving 5 bases unmatched. Germline V gives CDR1 SGHNT, CDR2 YYREEE (reference sequence). Here the CDR3 DNA reads TGTGCCAGCAGTTCTGACAGGGACTACGAGCAGTACTTC. Translated, it gives CASSSDRDYEQYF.

J is TRBJ1-1 and V is TRBV5-6; TRBD1 matches 9 bases. Unmatched junction bases numbered 10, after V lost 2 bases and J lost 5 bases. CDR3 length: 16 amino acids. Germline V gene data show CDR1 as SGHDT and CDR2 as YYEEEE. Here the CDR3 reads CASSFGGQGVWTEAFF. The CDR3 DNA is TGTGCCAGCAGCTTTGGGGGACAGGGCGTATGGACTGAAGCTTTCTTT.

CDR3 amino acids: CASSGTGEDGYTF. CDR3 nucleotides: TGTGCCAGCAGTGGAACAGGGGAAGATGGCTACACCTTC. This chain links TRBV2 with TRBJ1-2; 7 positions match TRBD1. The CDR3 has 13 amino acids. V was pared by 4 bases and J by 6 bases, with 5 bases of the junction left unmatched. CDR1 is SNHLY and CDR2 is FYNNEI in the germline V gene.

The chain employs TRBV7-2 and TRBJ1-1; no definite D call. V was trimmed by 1 base and J by 8 bases, leaving 11 bases between them. The CDR3 length is 13 residues. Germline V gene data show CDR1 as SGHTA and CDR2 as FQGNSA. The CDR3, as DNA: TGTGCCAGCAGCTTAGGTCAACGTCGGGAAGCTTTCTTT. Its protein is CASSLGQRREAFF. Complete variable domain (other parts from reference TRBV7-2 and TRBJ1-1): GAGVSQSPSNKVTEKGKDVELRCDPISGHTALYWYRQSLGQGLEFLIYFQGNSAPDKSGLPSDRFSAERTGGSVSTLTIQRTQQEDSAVYLCASSLGQRREAFFGQGTRLTVV.

This clone appeared a single time. The rearrangement uses TRBV4-1 and TRBJ1-5; tentatively, D is TRBD1 (5 bases). This CDR3 contains 17 residues. Per germline, CDR1 MGHRA and CDR2 YSYEKL. V was pared by 1 base and J by 0 bases, with 13 bases between. CDR3 DNA sequence: TGCGCCAGCAGCCAAGTCCCAGGGTTACGTAGCAATCAGCCCCAGCATTTT. Amino acids: CASSQVPGLRSNQPQHF.